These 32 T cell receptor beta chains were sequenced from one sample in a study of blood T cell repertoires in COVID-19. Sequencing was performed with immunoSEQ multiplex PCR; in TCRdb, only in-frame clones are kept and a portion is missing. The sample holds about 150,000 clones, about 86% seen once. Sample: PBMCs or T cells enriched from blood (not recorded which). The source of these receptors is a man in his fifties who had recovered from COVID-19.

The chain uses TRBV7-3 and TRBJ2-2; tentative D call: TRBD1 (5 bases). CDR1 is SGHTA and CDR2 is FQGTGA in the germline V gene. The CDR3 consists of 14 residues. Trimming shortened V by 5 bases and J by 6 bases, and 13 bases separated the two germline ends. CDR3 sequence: CASSLGLGAGELFF. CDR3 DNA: TGTGCCAGCAGCCTGGGATTAGGGGCCGGGGAGCTGTTTTTT.

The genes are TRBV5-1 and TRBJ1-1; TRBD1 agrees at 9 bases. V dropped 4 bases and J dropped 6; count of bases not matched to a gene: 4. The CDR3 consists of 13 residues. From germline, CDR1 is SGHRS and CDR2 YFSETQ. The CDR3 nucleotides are TGCGCCAGCAGCAGGAACAGGGGGCCTGAAGCTTTCTTT. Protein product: CASSRNRGPEAFF.

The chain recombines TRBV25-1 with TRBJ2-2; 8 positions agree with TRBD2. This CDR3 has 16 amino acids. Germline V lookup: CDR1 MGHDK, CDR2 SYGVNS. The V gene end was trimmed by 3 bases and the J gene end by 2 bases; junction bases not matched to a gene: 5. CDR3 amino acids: CASSDRAGVNTGELFF. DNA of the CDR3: TGTGCCAGCAGTGACCGAGCGGGGGTAAACACCGGGGAGCTGTTTTTT.

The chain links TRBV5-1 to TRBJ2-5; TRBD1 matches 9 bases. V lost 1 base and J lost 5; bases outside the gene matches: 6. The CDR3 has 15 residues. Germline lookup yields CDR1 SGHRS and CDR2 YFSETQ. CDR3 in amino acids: CASSLTGQGRETQYF. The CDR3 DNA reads TGCGCCAGCAGCTTGACAGGACAGGGGCGGGAGACCCAGTACTTC.

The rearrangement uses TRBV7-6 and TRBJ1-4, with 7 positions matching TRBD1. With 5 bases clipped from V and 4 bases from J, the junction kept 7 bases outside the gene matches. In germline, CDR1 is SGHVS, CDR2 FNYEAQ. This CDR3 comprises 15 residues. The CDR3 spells CASSTGTAVNEKLFF. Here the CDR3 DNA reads TGTGCCAGCAGCACGGGGACAGCGGTTAATGAAAAACTGTTTTTT. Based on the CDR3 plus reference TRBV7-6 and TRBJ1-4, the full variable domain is GAGVSQSPRYKVTKRGQDVALRCDPISGHVSLYWYRQALGQGPEFLTYFNYEAQQDKSGLPNDRFSAERPEGSISTLTIQRTEQRDSAMYRCASSTGTAVNEKLFFGSGTQLSVL.

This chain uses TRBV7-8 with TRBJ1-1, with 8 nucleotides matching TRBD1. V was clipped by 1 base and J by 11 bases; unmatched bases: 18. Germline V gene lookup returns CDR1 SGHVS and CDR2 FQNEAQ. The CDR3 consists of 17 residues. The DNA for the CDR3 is TGTGCCAGCAGCTTAGATAGGTGGCAGGGGGCGAACCCACTCGCTTTCTTT. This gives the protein CASSLDRWQGANPLAFF.

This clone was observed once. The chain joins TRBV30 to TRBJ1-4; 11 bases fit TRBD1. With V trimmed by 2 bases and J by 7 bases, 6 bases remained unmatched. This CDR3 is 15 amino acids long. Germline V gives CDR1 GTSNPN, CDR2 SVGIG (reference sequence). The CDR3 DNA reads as TGTGCCTGGAGTTTTACCGGGACAGGGGGTGAAAAACTGTTTTTT. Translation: CAWSFTGTGGEKLFF.

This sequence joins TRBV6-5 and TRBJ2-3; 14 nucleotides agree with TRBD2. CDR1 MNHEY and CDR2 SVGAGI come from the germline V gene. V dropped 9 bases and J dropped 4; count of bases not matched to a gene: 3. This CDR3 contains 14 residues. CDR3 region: CASSGLAGADTQYF. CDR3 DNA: TGTGCCAGTTCGGGACTAGCGGGGGCAGATACGCAGTATTTT.

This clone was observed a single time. The CDR3 coding sequence is TGCAGTGCTACAGGGGGAGAGACCCAGTACTTC. Protein sequence: CSATGGETQYF. This chain links TRBV20-1 with TRBJ2-5; 7 nucleotides align to TRBD1. Trimming took 4 bases from V and 4 from J; bases not matched to a gene: 0. CDR3 size: 11 residues. Germline CDR1 is DFQATT and CDR2 is SNEGSKA (reference sequence).

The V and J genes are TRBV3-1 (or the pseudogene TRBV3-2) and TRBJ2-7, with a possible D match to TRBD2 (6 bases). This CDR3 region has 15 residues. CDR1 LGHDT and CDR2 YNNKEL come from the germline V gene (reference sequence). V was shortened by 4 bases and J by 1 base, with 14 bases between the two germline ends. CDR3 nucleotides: TGTGCCAGCAGCCCCGCCGTAGGAGGGTCCTACGAGCAGTACTTC. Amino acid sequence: CASSPAVGGSYEQYF.

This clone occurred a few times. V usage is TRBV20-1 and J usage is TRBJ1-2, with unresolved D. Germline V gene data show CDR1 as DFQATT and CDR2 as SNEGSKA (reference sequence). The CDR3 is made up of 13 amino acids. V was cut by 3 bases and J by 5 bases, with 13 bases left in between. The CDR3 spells CSASDLGEYGYTF. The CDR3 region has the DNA TGCAGTGCTAGTGACCTAGGAGAGTATGGCTACACCTTC.

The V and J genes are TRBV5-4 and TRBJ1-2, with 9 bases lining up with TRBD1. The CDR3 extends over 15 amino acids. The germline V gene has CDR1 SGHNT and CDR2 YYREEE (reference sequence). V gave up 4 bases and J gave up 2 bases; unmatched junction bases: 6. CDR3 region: CASSPGDRVNYGYTF. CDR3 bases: TGTGCCAGCAGCCCGGGGGACAGGGTAAACTATGGCTACACCTTC.

The CDR3 loop reads CASSLDSGGRETQYF. CDR3 nucleotide sequence: TGCGCCAGCAGCTTGGATAGCGGGGGGCGTGAGACCCAGTACTTC. V usage is TRBV5-1 and J usage is TRBJ2-5; 10 bases line up with TRBD2. This CDR3 is built from 15 residues. The V gene end was trimmed by 0 bases and the J gene end by 5 bases; junction bases not matched to a gene: 4. Germline lookup yields CDR1 SGHRS and CDR2 YFSETQ.

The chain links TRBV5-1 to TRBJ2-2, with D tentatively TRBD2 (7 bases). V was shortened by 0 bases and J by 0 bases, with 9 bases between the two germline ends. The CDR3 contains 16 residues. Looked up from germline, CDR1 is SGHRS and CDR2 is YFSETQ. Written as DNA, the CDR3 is TGCGCCAGCAGCTTGGGCGGGGGCCCGAACACCGGGGAGCTGTTTTTT. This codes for CASSLGGGPNTGELFF.

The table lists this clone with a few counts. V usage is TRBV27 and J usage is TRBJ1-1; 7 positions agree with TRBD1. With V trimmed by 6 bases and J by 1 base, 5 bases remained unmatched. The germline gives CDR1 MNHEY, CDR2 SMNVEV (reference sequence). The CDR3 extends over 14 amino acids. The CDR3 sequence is CASRIQGRNTEAFF. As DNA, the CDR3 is TGTGCCAGCAGGATACAGGGGAGGAACACTGAAGCTTTCTTT.

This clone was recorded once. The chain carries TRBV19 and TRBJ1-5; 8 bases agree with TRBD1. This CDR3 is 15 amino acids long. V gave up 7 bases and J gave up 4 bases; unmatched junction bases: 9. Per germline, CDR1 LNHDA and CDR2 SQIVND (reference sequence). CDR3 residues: CASKDRAAGNQPQHF. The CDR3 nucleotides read TGTGCCAGTAAGGACAGGGCGGCCGGAAATCAGCCCCAGCATTTT.

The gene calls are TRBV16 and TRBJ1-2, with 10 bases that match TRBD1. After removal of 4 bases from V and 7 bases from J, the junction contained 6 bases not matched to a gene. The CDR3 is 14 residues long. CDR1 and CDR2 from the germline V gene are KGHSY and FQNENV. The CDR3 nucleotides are TGTGCCAGCAGCCCGGGACAGGGGACCGGTGGCTACACCTTC. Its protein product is CASSPGQGTGGYTF.

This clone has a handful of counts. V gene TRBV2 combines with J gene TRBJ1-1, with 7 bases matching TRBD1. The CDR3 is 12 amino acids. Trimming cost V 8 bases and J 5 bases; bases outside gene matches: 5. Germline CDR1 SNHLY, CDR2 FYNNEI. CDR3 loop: CASVRGRTEAFF. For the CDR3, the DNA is TGTGCCAGCGTAAGGGGGCGGACTGAAGCTTTCTTT.

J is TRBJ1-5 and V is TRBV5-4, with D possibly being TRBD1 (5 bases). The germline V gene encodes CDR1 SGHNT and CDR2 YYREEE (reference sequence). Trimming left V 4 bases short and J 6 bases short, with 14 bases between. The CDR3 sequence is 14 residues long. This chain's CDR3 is CASSIAGAGQPQHF. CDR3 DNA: TGTGCCAGCAGCATTGCTGGGGCAGGTCAGCCCCAGCATTTT.

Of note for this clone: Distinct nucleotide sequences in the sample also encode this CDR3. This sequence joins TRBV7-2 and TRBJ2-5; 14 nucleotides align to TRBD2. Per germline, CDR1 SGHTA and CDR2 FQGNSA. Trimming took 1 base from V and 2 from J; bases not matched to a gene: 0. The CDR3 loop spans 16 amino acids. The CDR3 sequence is CASSLGLAGGQETQYF. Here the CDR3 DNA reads TGTGCCAGCAGCTTAGGACTAGCGGGGGGGCAAGAGACCCAGTACTTC.

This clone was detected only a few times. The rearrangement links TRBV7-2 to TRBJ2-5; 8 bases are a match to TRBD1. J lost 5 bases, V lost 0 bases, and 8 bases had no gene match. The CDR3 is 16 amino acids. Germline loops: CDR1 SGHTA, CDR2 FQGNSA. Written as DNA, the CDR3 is TGTGCCAGCAGCTTAGCGTCGCAGGGGGCTTTGGAGACCCAGTACTTC. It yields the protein CASSLASQGALETQYF.

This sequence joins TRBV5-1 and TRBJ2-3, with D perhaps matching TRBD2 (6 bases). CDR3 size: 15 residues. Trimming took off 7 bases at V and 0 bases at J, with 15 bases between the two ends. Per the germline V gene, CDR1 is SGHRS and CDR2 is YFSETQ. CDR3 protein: CASYSTSGSTDTQYF. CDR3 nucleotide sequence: TGCGCCAGCTACTCGACTAGTGGTAGCACAGATACGCAGTATTTT.

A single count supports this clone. The CDR3 region is CASMGRNTGELFF. As DNA, the CDR3 is TGTGCCAGTATGGGCAGGAACACCGGGGAGCTGTTTTTT. The chain employs TRBV19 and TRBJ2-2, with D unclear. The CDR3 runs to 13 residues. CDR1 and CDR2 from the germline V gene are LNHDA and SQIVND (reference sequence). V was shortened by 7 bases and J by 1 base, with 7 bases between the two germline ends.

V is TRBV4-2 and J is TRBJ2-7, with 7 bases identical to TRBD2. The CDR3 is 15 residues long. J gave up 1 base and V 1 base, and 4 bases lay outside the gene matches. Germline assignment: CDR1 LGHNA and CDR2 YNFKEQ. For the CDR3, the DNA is TGTGCCAGCAGCCAAGTTGCGGGGGAATCCTACGAGCAGTACTTC. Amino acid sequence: CASSQVAGESYEQYF.

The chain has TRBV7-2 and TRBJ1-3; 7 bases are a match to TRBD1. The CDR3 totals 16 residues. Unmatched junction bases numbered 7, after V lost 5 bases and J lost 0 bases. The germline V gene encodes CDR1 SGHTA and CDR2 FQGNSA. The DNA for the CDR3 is TGTGCCAGCAGCACACAGGGGTTGGGCTCTGGAAACACCATATATTTT. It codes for CASSTQGLGSGNTIYF.

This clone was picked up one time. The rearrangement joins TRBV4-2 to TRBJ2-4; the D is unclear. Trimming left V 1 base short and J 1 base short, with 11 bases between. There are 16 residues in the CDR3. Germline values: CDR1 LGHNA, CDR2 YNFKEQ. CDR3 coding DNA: TGTGCCAGCAGCCAAGGAGACGCGGATGCCAAAAACATTCAGTACTTC. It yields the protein CASSQGDADAKNIQYF.

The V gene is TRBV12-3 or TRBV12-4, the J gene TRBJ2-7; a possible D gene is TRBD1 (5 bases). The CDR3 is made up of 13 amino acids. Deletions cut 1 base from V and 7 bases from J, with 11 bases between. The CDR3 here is CASSLEQAQEQYF. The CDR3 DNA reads TGTGCCAGCAGTTTAGAACAGGCCCAGGAGCAGTACTTC.

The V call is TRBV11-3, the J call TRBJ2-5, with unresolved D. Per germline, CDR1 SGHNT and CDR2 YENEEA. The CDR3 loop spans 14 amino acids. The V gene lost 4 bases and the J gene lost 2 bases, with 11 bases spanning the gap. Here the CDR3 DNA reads TGTGCCAGCAGCTGGCGAACAGTGCAAGAGACCCAGTACTTC. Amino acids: CASSWRTVQETQYF.

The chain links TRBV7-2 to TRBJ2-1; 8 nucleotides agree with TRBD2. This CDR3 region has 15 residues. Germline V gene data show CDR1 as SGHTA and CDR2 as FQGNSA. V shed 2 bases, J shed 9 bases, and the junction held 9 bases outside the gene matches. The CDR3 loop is CASSLWSAGASEQFF. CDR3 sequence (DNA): TGTGCCAGCAGCTTATGGTCAGCGGGGGCATCTGAGCAGTTCTTC.

The CDR3 sequence is CASSIDRAGELFF. CDR3 DNA sequence: TGTGCCAGTAGTATAGATCGGGCCGGGGAGCTGTTTTTT. The chain carries TRBV19 and TRBJ2-2; D unresolved. The CDR3 loop spans 13 amino acids. V lost 0 bases, J lost 6 bases, and 5 bases lay in between. CDR1 and CDR2 from the germline V gene are LNHDA and SQIVND (reference sequence).

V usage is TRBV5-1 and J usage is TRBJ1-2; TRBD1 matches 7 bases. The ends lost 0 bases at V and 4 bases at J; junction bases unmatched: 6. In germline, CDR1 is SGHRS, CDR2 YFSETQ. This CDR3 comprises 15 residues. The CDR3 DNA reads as TGCGCCAGCAGCTTGGGACAGGGCGAGAGCTATGGCTACACCTTC. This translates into CASSLGQGESYGYTF.

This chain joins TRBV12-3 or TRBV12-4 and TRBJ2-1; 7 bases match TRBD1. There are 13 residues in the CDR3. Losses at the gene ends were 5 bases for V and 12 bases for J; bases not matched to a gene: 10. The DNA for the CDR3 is TGTGCCAGCAGTCTCCCCGGGGACAGAGGGCAGTTCTTC. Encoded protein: CASSLPGDRGQFF.